The clone carrying this TCR beta chain has ten or more counts. The sample belongs to a study of spatial heterogeneity in lung cancer. The time point was: sample taken at primary tumor resection. Sequencing of whole RNA from tumor, nontumor lung or frozen PBMC involved no sorting. TCRdb re-called the 5' RACE reads through MiXCR, storing one row per CDR3 protein. Here the sample spans fewer than 5,000 distinct CDR3 sequences, roughly 16% being singletons. This sample comprised PBMCs, obtained at surgery. This TCR was recovered from a male donor with early-stage non-small cell lung cancer.

The CDR3 loop reads CASSRSRLALHSGANVLTF. As DNA, the CDR3 is TGTGCCAGCAGCCGGTCCCGACTAGCGCTTCATTCTGGGGCCAACGTCCTGACTTTC. The rearrangement joins TRBV7-2 to TRBJ2-6; TRBD2 matches 8 bases. The V gene's germline CDR1 is SGHTA and CDR2 FQGNSA. With 5 bases clipped from V and 1 base from J, the junction kept 13 bases outside the gene matches. The CDR3 has 19 residues. The full variable domain, rest sourced from reference TRBV7-2 and TRBJ2-6, is GAGVSQSPSNKVTEKGKDVELRCDPISGHTALYWYRQSLGQGLEFLIYFQGNSAPDKSGLPSDRFSAERTGGSVSTLTIQRTQQEDSAVYLCASSRSRLALHSGANVLTFGAGSRLTVL.